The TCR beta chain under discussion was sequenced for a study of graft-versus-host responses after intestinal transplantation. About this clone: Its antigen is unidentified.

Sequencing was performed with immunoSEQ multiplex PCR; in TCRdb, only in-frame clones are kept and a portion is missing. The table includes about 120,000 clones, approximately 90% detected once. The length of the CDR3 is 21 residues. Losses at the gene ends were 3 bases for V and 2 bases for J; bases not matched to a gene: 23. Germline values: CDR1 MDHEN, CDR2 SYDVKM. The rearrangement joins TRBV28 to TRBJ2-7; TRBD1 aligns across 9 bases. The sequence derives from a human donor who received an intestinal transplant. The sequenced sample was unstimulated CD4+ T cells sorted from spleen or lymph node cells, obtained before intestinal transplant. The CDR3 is CASSFGSAGTGLDGSPYEQYF. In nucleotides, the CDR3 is TGTGCCAGCAGTTTCGGTTCCGCTGGGACAGGGTTGGACGGGAGCCCCTACGAGCAGTACTTC. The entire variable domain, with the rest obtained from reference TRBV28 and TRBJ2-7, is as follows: DVKVTQSSRYLVKRTGEKVFLECVQDMDHENMFWYRQDPGLGLRLIYFSYDVKMKEKGDIPEGYSVSREKKERFSLILESASTNQTSMYLCASSFGSAGTGLDGSPYEQYFGPGTRLTVT.